A single sample is the source of the 28 T cell receptor beta chains below, sequenced in a study of Ad26.COV2.S vaccination and SARS-CoV-2 variants. Treatment in this sample: around 19 received Ad26.COV2.S at low or high dose, single or two shots; about 5 received placebo; per-sample allocation not given. The study sampled participants on day 63 after the first vaccine or placebo injection. Sequenced by immunoSEQ multiplex PCR; TCRdb stores in-frame clones only, minus some. The sample lists roughly 700,000 clones; around 90% were seen once. The specimen comprised peripheral blood, sampled in a trial of Ad26.COV2.S vaccine versus placebo. These receptors originate from a person aged 18-60 years who received the Ad26.COV2.S COVID-19 vaccine or a placebo.

The chain uses TRBV30 and TRBJ1-5; 8 bases are a match to TRBD1. Germline V gene sequence: CDR1 GTSNPN, CDR2 SVGIG (reference sequence). The CDR3 is 13 amino acids. Trimming took 5 bases from V and 1 from J; bases not matched to a gene: 1. CDR3 residues: CAWGDRSNQPQHF. The CDR3 DNA reads TGTGCCTGGGGGGACAGGAGCAATCAGCCCCAGCATTTT.

This CDR3 is CSASPPTAYGYTF. The CDR3 nucleotides read TGCAGTGCTAGTCCTCCCACAGCTTATGGCTACACCTTC. The V call is TRBV20-1, the J call TRBJ1-2; D is undetermined. V was pared by 3 bases and J by 5 bases, with 13 bases between. This CDR3 is built from 13 residues. Germline V gene lookup returns CDR1 DFQATT and CDR2 SNEGSKA (reference sequence).

The chain links TRBV19 to TRBJ1-2; the D gene is possibly TRBD1 (5 bases). The CDR3 sequence is 15 residues long. V lost 10 bases and J 0 bases, leaving 18 bases between the germline ends. CDR1 is LNHDA, CDR2 SQIVND, per germline (reference sequence). CDR3 amino acids: CATSRGSSANYGYTF. The CDR3 DNA reads TGTGCCACCTCGCGGGGCAGTTCAGCTAACTATGGCTACACCTTC. The complete variable domain, with remaining parts taken from reference TRBV19 and TRBJ1-2, reads DGGITQSPKYLFRKEGQNVTLSCEQNLNHDAMYWYRQDPGQGLRLIYYSQIVNDFQKGDIAEGYSVSREKKESFPLTVTSAQKNPTAFYLCATSRGSSANYGYTFGSGTRLTVV.

Note on this clone: This specimen includes other DNA sequences encoding the same CDR3. The V call is TRBV7-6, the J call TRBJ2-5; no clear D. From germline, CDR1 is SGHVS and CDR2 FNYEAQ. The CDR3 spans 11 residues. V was cut by 5 bases and J by 5 bases, with 6 bases left in between. The CDR3 loop reads CASSPGETQYF. CDR3 coding DNA: TGTGCCAGCAGCCCCGGGGAGACCCAGTACTTC.

This chain uses TRBV27 with TRBJ1-1, with D possibly matching TRBD1 (5 bases). This CDR3 region has 13 residues. The V and J ends lost 6 bases and 4 bases respectively, with 12 bases between them. Per germline, CDR1 MNHEY and CDR2 SMNVEV (reference sequence). The CDR3 DNA sequence: TGTGCCAGCAGACTCAGGGAATTCACTGAAGCTTTCTTT. Translation gives CASRLREFTEAFF.

The gene calls are TRBV10-3 and TRBJ2-5; 8 bases match TRBD1. The CDR3 extends over 13 amino acids. The V gene's germline CDR1 is ENHRY and CDR2 SYGVKD. The junction had 1 base not matched to a gene; V was cut back by 4 bases and J by 3 bases. CDR3 coding DNA: TGTGCCATCAGTGCGACAGGGGAAGAGACCCAGTACTTC. As protein: CAISATGEETQYF.

CDR3 bases: TGCGCCAGCAGCAGACCGACTAGCGGGACTTACAATGAGCAGTTCTTC. Translating it yields CASSRPTSGTYNEQFF. V usage is TRBV5-1 and J usage is TRBJ2-1; 11 bases fit TRBD2. From germline, CDR1 is SGHRS and CDR2 YFSETQ. Losses at the gene ends were 4 bases for V and 4 bases for J; bases not matched to a gene: 7. The CDR3 totals 16 residues.

The chain is built from TRBV6-1 and TRBJ2-7, with D possibly TRBD2 on 6 matching bases. From germline, CDR1 is MNHNS and CDR2 SASEGT. The CDR3 covers 15 residues. The ends were cut back, 2 bases at V and 1 base at J, with 12 bases in the middle. The CDR3 is CASSETGLSSYEQYF. The CDR3 nucleotides read TGTGCCAGCAGTGAAACGGGACTCTCTTCCTACGAGCAGTACTTC.

The V and J genes are TRBV18 and TRBJ2-3; tentatively, D is TRBD1 (6 bases). Per germline, CDR1 KGHSH and CDR2 LQKENI. The CDR3 is 15 amino acids. Between the trimmed V and J ends, which lost 3 bases and 4 bases, there was a span of 14 bases. The CDR3 is CASSPLWTDPDTQYF. The CDR3 coding sequence is TGTGCCAGCTCACCGTTATGGACAGACCCAGATACGCAGTATTTT.

The V and J genes are TRBV29-1 and TRBJ1-2; 9 bases agree with TRBD1. Unmatched junction bases numbered 17, after V lost 4 bases and J lost 8 bases. The CDR3 extends over 16 amino acids. CDR1 SQVTM and CDR2 ANQGSEA come from the germline V gene. The CDR3 nucleotides read TGCAGCGTTGCGGGCCCCTCGGACAGGGGTGCTTTGGGCTACACCTTC. Translated: CSVAGPSDRGALGYTF.

The rearrangement links TRBV9 to TRBJ2-3; 11 positions agree with TRBD2. The junction had 7 bases not matched to a gene; V was cut back by 0 bases and J by 4 bases. The germline CDR1 and CDR2 sequences are SGDLS and YYNGEE. The CDR3 loop spans 17 amino acids. CDR3 DNA sequence: TGTGCCAGCAGCGTAGGAGCTAGCGGGGGGAGGGCAGATACGCAGTATTTT. It codes for CASSVGASGGRADTQYF.

The V and J genes are TRBV19 and TRBJ2-1; the D gene is possibly TRBD2 (6 bases). The CDR3 is 13 amino acids. The V and J ends lost 6 bases and 6 bases respectively, with 12 bases between them. The germline gives CDR1 LNHDA, CDR2 SQIVND (reference sequence). CDR3 amino acids: CASSPGTFNEQFF. The CDR3 bases are TGTGCCAGTAGCCCCGGGACTTTCAATGAGCAGTTCTTC.

This chain joins TRBV12-2 and TRBJ2-4. TRBV12-2 is a documented pseudogene. The CDR3 loop spans 15 amino acids. CDR3 in DNA: TGTGCAAGTCGCTTAACCGGGGACCGAAAAAACATTCAGTACTTC. Translation: CASRLTGDRKNIQYF.

CDR3 loop: CASSLEPHSNQPQHF. The CDR3 nucleotides read TGTGCCAGCAGCTTGGAGCCGCATAGCAATCAGCCCCAGCATTTT. The chain joins TRBV5-4 to TRBJ1-5; D is unclear. This CDR3 is built from 15 residues. Between the trimmed V and J ends, which lost 0 bases and 0 bases, there was a span of 7 bases. Germline assignment: CDR1 SGHNT and CDR2 YYREEE (reference sequence).

This clone was seen once. The chain joins TRBV6-2 or TRBV6-3 to TRBJ2-1, with a weak D call TRBD1 (6 bases). This CDR3 has 15 residues. The V gene lost 3 bases and the J gene lost 1 base, with 10 bases spanning the gap. Germline lookup yields CDR1 MNHEY and CDR2 SVGEGT. CDR3 in DNA: TGTGCCAGCAGTTATTACAGGGTATCCTACAATGAGCAGTTCTTC. Translation: CASSYYRVSYNEQFF.

The V gene is TRBV7-9, the J gene TRBJ2-1, with 11 bases that match TRBD2. V trimming: 0 bases; J trimming: 9 bases; junction bases outside the gene matches: 7. Germline V lookup: CDR1 SEHNR, CDR2 FQNEAQ (reference sequence). The CDR3 contains 16 residues. The CDR3 sequence is CASSLALRLAGIEQFF. In DNA form, the CDR3 reads TGTGCCAGCAGCTTAGCTCTACGACTAGCGGGAATTGAGCAGTTCTTC.

This sequence joins TRBV4-2 and TRBJ2-1, with D possibly matching TRBD2 (5 bases). The CDR3 extends over 13 amino acids. Trimming cost V 5 bases and J 8 bases, with 13 bases left between them. The germline V gene encodes CDR1 LGHNA and CDR2 YNFKEQ. CDR3 protein: CASSTLTNYEQFF. For the CDR3, the DNA is TGTGCCAGCAGCACGCTGACTAACTATGAGCAGTTCTTC.

In nucleotides, the CDR3 is TGTGCCAGCCTGAAAGGGGATAGCAATCAGCCCCAGCATTTT. Translated: CASLKGDSNQPQHF. The chain uses TRBV6-4 and TRBJ1-5; a possible D gene is TRBD1 (5 bases). Deletions cut 8 bases from V and 0 bases from J, with 11 bases between. CDR1 and CDR2 from the germline V gene are MRHNA and SNTAGT. The length of the CDR3 is 14 residues.

This chain joins TRBV6-5 and TRBJ1-6; 10 bases align to TRBD1. The CDR3 has 14 residues. V trimming: 6 bases; J trimming: 10 bases; junction bases outside the gene matches: 6. Germline assignment: CDR1 MNHEY and CDR2 SVGAGI. The CDR3 DNA sequence: TGTGCCAGCAGGCCGGGACAGGGGTTGTCACCCCTCCACTTT. Its translation is CASRPGQGLSPLHF.

CDR3 in DNA: TGTGCCAGTACCGTGGACAGCGCAACTAATGAAAAACTGTTTTTT. It encodes CASTVDSATNEKLFF. The J gene is TRBJ1-4, the V gene TRBV19; TRBD1 might be the D (6 bases). Trimming shortened V by 7 bases and J by 0 bases, and 12 bases separated the two germline ends. Germline assignment: CDR1 LNHDA and CDR2 SQIVND (reference sequence). The CDR3 is made up of 15 amino acids.

Only one count was recorded for this clone. The chain combines TRBV10-3 with TRBJ2-1; unclear D gene. The CDR3 runs 14 residues. Trimming left V 10 bases short and J 4 bases short, with 17 bases between. Germline-derived CDR1 and CDR2 are ENHRY and SYGVKD. CDR3 in DNA: TGTGCCACCCGGGCGTCGGTGGGGTACAATGAGCAGTTCTTC. Its protein product is CATRASVGYNEQFF.

This rearrangement joins TRBV7-2 to TRBJ2-1; D remains unclear. Trimming stripped 5 bases from V and 4 bases from J, with 9 bases between. Germline-derived CDR1 and CDR2 are SGHTA and FQGNSA. This CDR3 has 13 residues. The CDR3 region has the DNA TGTGCCAGCAGCCCCCAGGATTACAATGAGCAGTTCTTC. Translating it yields CASSPQDYNEQFF.

This clone was detected a few times. The chain recombines TRBV6-5 with TRBJ1-3, with D perhaps matching TRBD1 (6 bases). Germline-derived CDR1 and CDR2 are MNHEY and SVGAGI. CDR3 size: 16 residues. V lost 0 bases, J lost 4 bases, and 13 bases lay in between. The DNA for the CDR3 is TGTGCCAGCAGTTACTCCTCCGGGACAAGGGGAAACACCATATATTTT. Translated, it gives CASSYSSGTRGNTIYF.

The chain has TRBV9 and TRBJ1-1, with D tentatively TRBD1 (6 bases). The ends were cut back, 3 bases at V and 6 bases at J, with 15 bases in the middle. Germline V gives CDR1 SGDLS, CDR2 YYNGEE. This CDR3 has 14 residues. The CDR3 DNA sequence: TGTGCCAGCAGCGCCTCTACAGGGAATGCTGAAGCTTTCTTT. Translation: CASSASTGNAEAFF.

A note on this clone: This could be a read error, since a much larger clone is one nucleotide away. The chain uses TRBV19 and TRBJ2-1; 13 nucleotides match TRBD2. V trimming: 4 bases; J trimming: 6 bases; junction bases outside the gene matches: 3. The germline CDR1 and CDR2 sequences are LNHDA and SQIVND (reference sequence). This CDR3 has 15 amino acids. CDR3 bases: TGTGCCAGTAGTAGGACTAGCGGGAGTTTCAATGAGCAGTTCTTC. It yields the protein CASSRTSGSFNEQFF.

This chain connects TRBV24-1 to TRBJ1-5; D ambiguous. Germline lookup yields CDR1 KGHDR and CDR2 SFDVKD. The length of the CDR3 is 13 residues. Trimming stripped 0 bases from V and 8 bases from J, with 7 bases between. Here the CDR3 reads CATSDLEGKPQHF. In nucleotides, the CDR3 is TGTGCCACCAGTGATTTGGAAGGGAAGCCCCAGCATTTT.

The gene calls are TRBV19 and TRBJ2-4; unclear D gene. CDR1 is LNHDA, CDR2 SQIVND, per germline (reference sequence). Trimming pared 5 bases from V and 6 bases from J, leaving 14 bases between. CDR3 length equals 14 residues. The CDR3 nucleotides are TGTGCCAGTAGTGTGGTTGGAGACATAAACATTCAGTACTTC. It translates to CASSVVGDINIQYF.

The chain carries TRBV7-2 and TRBJ2-7, with TRBD2 matching over 10 bases. Trimming removed 0 bases from V and 7 bases from J; junction bases left unmatched: 3. Germline CDR1 and CDR2: SGHTA and FQGNSA. CDR3 length: 14 residues. CDR3 residues: CASSLALAGNEQYF. The CDR3 DNA is TGTGCCAGCAGCTTAGCACTAGCGGGGAATGAGCAGTACTTC.